This TCR beta chain was found in a study of blood T cell repertoires in COVID-19. This CDR3 has 9 amino acids. Germline V gene sequence: CDR1 SEHNR, CDR2 FQNEAQ (reference sequence). Trimming stripped 9 bases from V and 5 bases from J, with 4 bases between. Per the study methods: Cell counts per sample came from amplifying reference gene primers. Sequencing used immunoSEQ multiplex PCR; TCRdb keeps in-frame clones, though not all of them. V and J calls and clone size are those listed in that table; D and trimming were worked out from the DNA. This sample carries fewer than 450,000 clones, about 90% of them seen once, and the ten largest clones take about 3.5%.

The specimen sequenced was peripheral blood. The receptor was isolated from a young woman who had recovered from COVID-19. The J gene is TRBJ2-5, the V gene TRBV7-9; no clear D. The DNA of the CDR3 is TGTGCCAGGCGTGAGACCCAGTACTTC. Translation gives CARRETQYF.